This T cell receptor (beta chain) was observed in a study of radiotherapy plus CTLA-4 blockade in lung cancer. The CDR3 extends over 14 amino acids. Trimming shortened V by 4 bases and J by 5 bases, and 15 bases separated the two germline ends. Germline V gene data show CDR1 as SGHRS and CDR2 as YFSETQ. The table came from immunoSEQ multiplex PCR; TCRdb's copy has only in-frame clones and leaves some out. The sample lists some 66,000 clones; around 83% were seen once. This clonotype was sampled from a human donor with non-small cell lung cancer who had a partial response to radiotherapy plus ipilimumab. Material: peripheral blood, obtained from a patient treated with radiotherapy plus ipilimumab. The chain has TRBV5-1 and TRBJ1-1, with D perhaps matching TRBD1 (6 bases). The DNA for the CDR3 is TGCGCCAGCAGCGGGGGTACAGGGATGACTGAAGCTTTCTTT. Translated: CASSGGTGMTEAFF.